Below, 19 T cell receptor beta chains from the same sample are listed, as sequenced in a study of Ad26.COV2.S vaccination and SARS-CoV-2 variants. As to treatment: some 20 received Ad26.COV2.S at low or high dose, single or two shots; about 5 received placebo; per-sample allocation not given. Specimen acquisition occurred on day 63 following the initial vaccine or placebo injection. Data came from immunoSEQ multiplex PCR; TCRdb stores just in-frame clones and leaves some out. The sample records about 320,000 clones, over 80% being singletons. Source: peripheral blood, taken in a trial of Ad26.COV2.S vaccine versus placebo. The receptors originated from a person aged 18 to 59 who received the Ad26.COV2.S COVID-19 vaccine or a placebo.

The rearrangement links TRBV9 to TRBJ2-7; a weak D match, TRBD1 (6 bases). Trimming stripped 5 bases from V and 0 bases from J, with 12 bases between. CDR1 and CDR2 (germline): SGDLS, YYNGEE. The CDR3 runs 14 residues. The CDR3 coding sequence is TGTGCCAGCAGTGGTCGGGACAACTCCTACGAGCAGTACTTC. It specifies CASSGRDNSYEQYF.

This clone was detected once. The CDR3 sequence: CSVGGTLAKNIQYF. The CDR3 region has the DNA TGCAGCGTTGGGGGTACATTAGCCAAAAACATTCAGTACTTC. The V gene is TRBV29-1, the J gene TRBJ2-4, with unresolved D. CDR3 length: 14 residues. Deletions cut 4 bases from V and 0 bases from J, with 10 bases between. Germline V lookup: CDR1 SQVTM, CDR2 ANQGSEA. Together with reference TRBV29-1 and TRBJ2-4, the CDR3 gives the full variable domain: SAVISQKPSRDICQRGTSLTIQCQVDSQVTMMFWYRQQPGQSLTLIATANQGSEATYESGFVIDKFPISRPNLTFSTLTVSNMSPEDSSIYLCSVGGTLAKNIQYFGAGTRLSVL.

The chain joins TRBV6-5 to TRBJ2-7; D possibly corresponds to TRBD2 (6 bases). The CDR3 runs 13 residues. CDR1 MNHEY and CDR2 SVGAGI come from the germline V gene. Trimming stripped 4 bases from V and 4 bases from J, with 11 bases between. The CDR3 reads CASSWDSRYEQYF. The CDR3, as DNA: TGTGCCAGCAGTTGGGACTCCCGTTACGAGCAGTACTTC.

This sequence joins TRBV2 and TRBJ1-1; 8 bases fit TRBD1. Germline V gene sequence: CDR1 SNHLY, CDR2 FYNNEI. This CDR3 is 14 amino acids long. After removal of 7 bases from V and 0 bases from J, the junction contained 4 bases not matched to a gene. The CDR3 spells CASIQGQVNTEAFF. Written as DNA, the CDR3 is TGTGCCAGCATCCAGGGACAGGTGAACACTGAAGCTTTCTTT. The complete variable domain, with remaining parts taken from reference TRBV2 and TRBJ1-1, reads EPEVTQTPSHQVTQMGQEVILRCVPISNHLYFYWYRQILGQKVEFLVSFYNNEISEKSEIFDDQFSVERPDGSNFTLKIRSTKLEDSAMYFCASIQGQVNTEAFFGQGTRLTVV.

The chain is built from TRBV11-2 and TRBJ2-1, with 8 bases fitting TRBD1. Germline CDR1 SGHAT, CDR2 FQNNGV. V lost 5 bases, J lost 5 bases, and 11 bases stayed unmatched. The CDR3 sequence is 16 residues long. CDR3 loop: CASSRPGQGPHNEQFF. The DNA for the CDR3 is TGTGCCAGCAGCCGACCCGGACAGGGACCACACAATGAGCAGTTCTTC.

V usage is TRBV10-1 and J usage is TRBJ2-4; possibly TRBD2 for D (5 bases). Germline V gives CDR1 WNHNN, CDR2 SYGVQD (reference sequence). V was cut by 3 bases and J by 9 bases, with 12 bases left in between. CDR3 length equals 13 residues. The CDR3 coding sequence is TGCGCCAGCAGTGATACGGTCGAGGGCATTCAGTACTTC. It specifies CASSDTVEGIQYF.

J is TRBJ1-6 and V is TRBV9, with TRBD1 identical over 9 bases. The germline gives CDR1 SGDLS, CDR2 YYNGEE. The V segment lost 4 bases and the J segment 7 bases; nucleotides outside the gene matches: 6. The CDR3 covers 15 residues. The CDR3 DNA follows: TGTGCCAGCAGCCTCGGACAGGGGTTGAATTCACCCCTCCACTTT. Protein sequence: CASSLGQGLNSPLHF.

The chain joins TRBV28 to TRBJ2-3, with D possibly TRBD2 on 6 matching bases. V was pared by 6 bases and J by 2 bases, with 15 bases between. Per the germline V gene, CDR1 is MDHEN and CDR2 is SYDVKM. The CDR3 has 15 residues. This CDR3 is CASSPGGFNTDTQYF. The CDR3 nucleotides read TGTGCCAGCAGCCCTGGGGGGTTTAACACAGATACGCAGTATTTT.

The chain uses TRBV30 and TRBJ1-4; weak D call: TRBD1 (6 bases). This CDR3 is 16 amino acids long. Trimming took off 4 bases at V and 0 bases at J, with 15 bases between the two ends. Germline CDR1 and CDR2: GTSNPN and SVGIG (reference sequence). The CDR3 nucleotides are TGTGCCTGGAATCGCAGGGGCCGAGCAACTAATGAAAAACTGTTTTTT. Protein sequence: CAWNRRGRATNEKLFF.

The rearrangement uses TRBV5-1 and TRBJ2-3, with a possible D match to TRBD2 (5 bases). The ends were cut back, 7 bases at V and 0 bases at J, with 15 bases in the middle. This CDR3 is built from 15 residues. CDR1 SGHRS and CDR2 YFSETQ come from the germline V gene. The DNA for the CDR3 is TGCGCCAGCTTCCCGTCTGGACTTAGCACAGATACGCAGTATTTT. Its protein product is CASFPSGLSTDTQYF.

CDR3 sequence: CASSPRSNTEAFF. The DNA of the CDR3 is TGTGCCAGCAGTCCGAGATCGAACACTGAAGCTTTCTTT. V usage is TRBV27 and J usage is TRBJ1-1; no clear D gene. CDR1 is MNHEY and CDR2 is SMNVEV in the germline V gene (reference sequence). V lost 5 bases, J lost 1 base, and 8 bases lay in between. CDR3 length: 13 amino acids.

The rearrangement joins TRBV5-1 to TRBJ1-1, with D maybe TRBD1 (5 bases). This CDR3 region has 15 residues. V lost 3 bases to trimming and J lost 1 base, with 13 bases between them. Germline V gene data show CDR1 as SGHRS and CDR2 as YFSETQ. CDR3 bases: TGCGCCAGCAGCTCGTCCTGGCAGGGGAACACTGAAGCTTTCTTT. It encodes CASSSSWQGNTEAFF.

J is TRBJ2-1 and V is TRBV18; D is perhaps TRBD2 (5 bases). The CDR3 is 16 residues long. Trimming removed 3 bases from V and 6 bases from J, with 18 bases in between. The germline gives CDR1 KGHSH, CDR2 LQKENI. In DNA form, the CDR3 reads TGTGCCAGCTCACCCCCAGGACTTACCCGAGGCAATGAGCAGTTCTTC. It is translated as CASSPPGLTRGNEQFF. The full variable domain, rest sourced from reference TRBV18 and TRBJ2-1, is NAGVMQNPRHLVRRRGQEARLRCSPMKGHSHVYWYRQLPEEGLKFMVYLQKENIIDESGMPKERFSAEFPKEGPSILRIQQVVRGDSAAYFCASSPPGLTRGNEQFFGPGTRLTVL.

The CDR3 protein is CASSVGSGKNIQYF. CDR3 bases: TGTGCCAGCAGCGTAGGATCCGGTAAAAACATTCAGTACTTC. The V gene is TRBV9, the J gene TRBJ2-4; D gene unclear. In germline, CDR1 is SGDLS, CDR2 YYNGEE. Trimming removed 0 bases from V and 4 bases from J, with 8 bases in between. There are 14 residues in the CDR3.

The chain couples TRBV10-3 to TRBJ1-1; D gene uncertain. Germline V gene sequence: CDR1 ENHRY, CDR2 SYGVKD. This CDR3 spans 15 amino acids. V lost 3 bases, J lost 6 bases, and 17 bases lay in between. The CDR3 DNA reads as TGTGCCATCAGTGAACGGTTTGATATGAATTCTGAAGCTTTCTTT. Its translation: CAISERFDMNSEAFF.

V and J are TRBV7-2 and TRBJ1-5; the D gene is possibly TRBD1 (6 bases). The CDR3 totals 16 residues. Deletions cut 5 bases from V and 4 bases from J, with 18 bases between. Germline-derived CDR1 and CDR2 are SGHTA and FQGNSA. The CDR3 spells CASSPLRGEVNQPQHF. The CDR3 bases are TGTGCCAGCAGCCCCCTCAGGGGTGAGGTTAATCAGCCCCAGCATTTT. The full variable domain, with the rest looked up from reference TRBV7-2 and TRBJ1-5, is GAGVSQSPSNKVTEKGKDVELRCDPISGHTALYWYRQSLGQGLEFLIYFQGNSAPDKSGLPSDRFSAERTGGSVSTLTIQRTQQEDSAVYLCASSPLRGEVNQPQHFGDGTRLSIL.

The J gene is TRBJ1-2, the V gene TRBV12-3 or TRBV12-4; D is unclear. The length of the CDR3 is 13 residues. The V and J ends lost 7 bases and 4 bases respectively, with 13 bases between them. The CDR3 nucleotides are TGTGCCAGCACTGCGGGCCTTGGCTATGGCTACACCTTC. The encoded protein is CASTAGLGYGYTF.

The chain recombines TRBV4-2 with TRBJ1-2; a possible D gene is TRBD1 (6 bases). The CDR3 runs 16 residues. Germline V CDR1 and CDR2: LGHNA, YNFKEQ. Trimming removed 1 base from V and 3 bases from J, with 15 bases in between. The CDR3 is CASSQGRTENHYGYTF. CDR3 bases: TGTGCCAGCAGCCAAGGAAGGACAGAGAACCACTATGGCTACACCTTC.

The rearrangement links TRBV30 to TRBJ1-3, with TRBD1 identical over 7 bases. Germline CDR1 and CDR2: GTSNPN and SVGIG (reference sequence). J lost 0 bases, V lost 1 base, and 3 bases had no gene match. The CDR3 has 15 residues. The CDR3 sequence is CAWSDRGFSGNTIYF. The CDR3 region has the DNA TGTGCCTGGAGTGACAGGGGCTTCTCTGGAAACACCATATATTTT.